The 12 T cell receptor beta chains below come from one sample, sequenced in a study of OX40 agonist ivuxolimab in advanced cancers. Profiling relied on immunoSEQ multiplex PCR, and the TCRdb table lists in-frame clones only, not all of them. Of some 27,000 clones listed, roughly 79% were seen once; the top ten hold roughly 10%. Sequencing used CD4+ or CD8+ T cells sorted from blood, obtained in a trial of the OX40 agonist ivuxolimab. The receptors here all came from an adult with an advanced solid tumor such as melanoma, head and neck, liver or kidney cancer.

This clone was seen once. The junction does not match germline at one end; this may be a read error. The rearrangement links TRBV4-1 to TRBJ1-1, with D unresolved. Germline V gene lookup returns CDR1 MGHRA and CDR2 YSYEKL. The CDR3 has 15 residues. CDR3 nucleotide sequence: TGCGCCAGCAGCCAAGAACCCGGGCTGAAGACTGAAGCTTTCTTT. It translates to CASSQEPGLKTEAFF.

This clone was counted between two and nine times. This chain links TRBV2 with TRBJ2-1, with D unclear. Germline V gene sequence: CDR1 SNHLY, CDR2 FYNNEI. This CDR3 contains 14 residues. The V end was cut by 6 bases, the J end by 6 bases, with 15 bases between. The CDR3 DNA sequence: TGTGCCAGCAGCGACGTGGCACAGTTCAATGAGCAGTTCTTC. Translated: CASSDVAQFNEQFF. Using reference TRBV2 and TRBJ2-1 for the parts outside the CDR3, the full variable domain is EPEVTQTPSHQVTQMGQEVILRCVPISNHLYFYWYRQILGQKVEFLVSFYNNEISEKSEIFDDQFSVERPDGSNFTLKIRSTKLEDSAMYFCASSDVAQFNEQFFGPGTRLTVL.

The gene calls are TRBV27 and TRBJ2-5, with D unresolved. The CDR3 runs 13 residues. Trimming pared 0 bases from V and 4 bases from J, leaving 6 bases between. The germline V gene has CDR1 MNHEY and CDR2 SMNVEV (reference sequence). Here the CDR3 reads CASSLSGRETQYF. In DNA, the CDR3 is TGTGCCAGCAGTTTATCAGGTAGAGAGACCCAGTACTTC.

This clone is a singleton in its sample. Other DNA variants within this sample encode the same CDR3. The CDR3 region is CASSRGRGGLNEQYF. For the CDR3, the DNA is TGTGCCAGCAGTAGGGGCAGGGGGGGTCTCAACGAGCAGTACTTC. The chain joins TRBV6-1 to TRBJ2-7; D assignment may be TRBD1 or TRBD2 (7 bases each). The CDR3 consists of 15 residues. In germline, CDR1 is MNHNS, CDR2 SASEGT. Trimming cost V 5 bases and J 5 bases, with 19 bases left between them.

The CDR3 DNA sequence: TGTGCCATCAGTGAGTTCGGAACACAGGGGGCGAATCAGCCCCAGCATTTT. It specifies CAISEFGTQGANQPQHF. The chain employs TRBV10-3 and TRBJ1-5; 9 nucleotides line up with TRBD1. Losses at the gene ends were 1 base for V and 4 bases for J; bases not matched to a gene: 8. This CDR3 region has 17 residues. Germline CDR1 and CDR2: ENHRY and SYGVKD.

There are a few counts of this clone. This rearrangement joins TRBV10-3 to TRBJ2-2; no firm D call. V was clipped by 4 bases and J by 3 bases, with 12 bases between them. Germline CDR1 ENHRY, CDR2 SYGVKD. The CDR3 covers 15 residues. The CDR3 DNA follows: TGTGCCATCAGTGTAGGAAGGGCACACACCGGGGAGCTGTTTTTT. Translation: CAISVGRAHTGELFF.

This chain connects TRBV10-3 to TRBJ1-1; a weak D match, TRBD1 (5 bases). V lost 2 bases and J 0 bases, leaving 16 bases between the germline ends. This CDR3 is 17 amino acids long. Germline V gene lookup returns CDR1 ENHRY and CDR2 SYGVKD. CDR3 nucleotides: TGTGCCATCAGTGAGCGGGGGGTCGGGGCCTTGAACACTGAAGCTTTCTTT. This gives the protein CAISERGVGALNTEAFF.

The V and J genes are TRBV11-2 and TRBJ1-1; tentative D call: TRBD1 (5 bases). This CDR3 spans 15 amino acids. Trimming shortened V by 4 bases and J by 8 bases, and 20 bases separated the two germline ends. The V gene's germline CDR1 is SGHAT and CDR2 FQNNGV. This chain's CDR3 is CASSSFWGRGREAFF. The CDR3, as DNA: TGTGCCAGCAGCTCCTTTTGGGGACGTGGTCGCGAAGCTTTCTTT.

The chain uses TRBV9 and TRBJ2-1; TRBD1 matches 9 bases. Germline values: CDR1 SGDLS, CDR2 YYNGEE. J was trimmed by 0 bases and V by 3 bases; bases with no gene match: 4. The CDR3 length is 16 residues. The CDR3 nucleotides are TGTGCCAGCAGCGGGGGGACAGGGACCTCCTACAATGAGCAGTTCTTC. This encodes CASSGGTGTSYNEQFF.

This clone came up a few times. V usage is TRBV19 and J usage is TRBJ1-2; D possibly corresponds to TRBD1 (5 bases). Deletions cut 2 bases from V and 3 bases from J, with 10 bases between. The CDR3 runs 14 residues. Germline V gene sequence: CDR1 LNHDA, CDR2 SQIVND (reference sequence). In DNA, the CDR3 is TGTGCCAGTAGTATAAGAGGGGCTTACTATGGCTACACCTTC. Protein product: CASSIRGAYYGYTF.

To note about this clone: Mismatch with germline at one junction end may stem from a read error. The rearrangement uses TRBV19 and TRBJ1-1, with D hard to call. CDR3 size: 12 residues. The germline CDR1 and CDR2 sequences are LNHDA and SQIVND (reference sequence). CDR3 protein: CASSIGNSEAFF. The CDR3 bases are TGTGCCAGTAGTATCGGGAACTCTGAAGCTTTCTTT.

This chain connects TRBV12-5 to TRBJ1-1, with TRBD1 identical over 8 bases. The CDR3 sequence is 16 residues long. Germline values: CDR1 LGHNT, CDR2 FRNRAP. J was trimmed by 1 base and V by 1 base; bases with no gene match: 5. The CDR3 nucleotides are TGTGCTAGTGGTTTGGCCCTCGGACAGGGGAACACTGAAGCTTTCTTT. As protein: CASGLALGQGNTEAFF.